This TCR beta chain appears in the sequencing data of a study of cytomegalovirus exposure and HLA in healthy donors (TCRdb year 2017). Some background on the complete study: The 500 to 800 repertoires of the first cohort and the 120 or so validation repertoires were produced on the same platform, according to a later analysis. The study aimed to test whether signatures of past pathogen exposure could be identified by cataloging public T cell receptors. In addition to the first cohort of 500 to 850 subjects, a separate validation cohort of under 150 different subjects was used. High-throughput TCR immunosequencing, statistical association of individual TCRs with disease status, and machine learning were combined to predict cytomegalovirus infection status. General study outcomes and caveats: Of the cluster scores, approximately 95% were above 0 in a later analysis, which found that TCRs clustered in the first cohort also tended to co-occur in the 95 to 150 validation repertoires. The validation cohort had no HLA typing available for a later analysis, so co-occurrence within that cohort was assessed over all 130 or so repertoires. The authors suggested that the approach could potentially be extended to other disease states and immunological phenotypes. In the study, roughly 160 TCR beta chains were listed as associated with cytomegalovirus. In vitro tests confirmed that three of the cytomegalovirus-associated TCR beta chains recognize cytomegalovirus antigens. The classifier was reported to diagnose cytomegalovirus status with high specificity and sensitivity in both the original and validation cohorts. Most TCR sequences were observed very rarely across donors, whereas some public TCRs were present in many individuals.

The donors were included in the validation cohort of over a hundred subjects, a group kept apart from the approximately 700-subject first cohort. For this clone: It lacks a known antigen. Per-nucleotide qualities are absent, and no much larger clonotype sits a single base away.

The library was made by the immunoSEQ multiplex PCR assay. The study's own analysis went as follows. A statistical classification framework was built for diagnosing cytomegalovirus status from the catalog of TCR beta chain sequences. TCRdb limited this immuneACCESS table to in-frame rearrangements with V and J called. A share of clones is missing; checked studies link under half to unresolved V genes, and the rest is unexplained. V, J and clone size are taken as reported in that table, and D and trimming were inferred from the DNA itself. The sample data list 190,000 or so clones, and about 80% of these were observed just once. The ten most abundant clones make up approximately 3% of the sample. Looking up the germline V gene yields CDR1 SGHVS and CDR2 FNYEAQ. The cysteine opens and the phenylalanine closes a CDR3 of 16 amino acids. The kept DNA is CDR3 alone, 48 bases in frame from the first base. Trimming leaves V shorter by 8 bases and J shorter by 1 base, with the junction holding 11 bases beyond the gene matches.

Sequencing was carried out using PBMCs. The receptor was derived from a woman younger than 35 in good health and CMV-seropositive. The chain is assembled from TRBV7-6 and TRBJ2-3, and 8 junctional nucleotides match TRBD2. CDR3 protein: CASGGIAGGGTDTQYF. The DNA is TGTGCCAGCGGGGGAATTGCGGGGGGCGGCACAGATACGCAGTATTTT.